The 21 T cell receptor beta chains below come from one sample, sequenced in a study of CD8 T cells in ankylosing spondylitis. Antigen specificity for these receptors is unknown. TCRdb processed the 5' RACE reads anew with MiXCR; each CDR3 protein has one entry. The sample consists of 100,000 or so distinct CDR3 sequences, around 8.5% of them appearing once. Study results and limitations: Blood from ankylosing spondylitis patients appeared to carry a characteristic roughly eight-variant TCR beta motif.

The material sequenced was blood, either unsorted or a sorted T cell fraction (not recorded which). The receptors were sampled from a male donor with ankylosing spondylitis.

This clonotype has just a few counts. CDR3 in amino acids: CASSSGTGRETQYF. CDR3 bases: TGTGCCAGCAGCTCAGGGACGGGGAGGGAGACCCAGTACTTC. This sequence joins TRBV11-2 and TRBJ2-5, with a weak D call TRBD2 (6 bases). The CDR3 extends over 14 amino acids. Per the germline V gene, CDR1 is SGHAT and CDR2 is FQNNGV. V was cut by 4 bases and J by 5 bases, with 14 bases left in between.

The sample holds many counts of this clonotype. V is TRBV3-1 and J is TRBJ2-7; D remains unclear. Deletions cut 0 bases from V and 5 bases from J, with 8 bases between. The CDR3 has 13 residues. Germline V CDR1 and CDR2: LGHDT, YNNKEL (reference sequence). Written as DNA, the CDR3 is TGTGCCAGCAGCCAAGATCGGTTCAACGAGCAGTACTTC. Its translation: CASSQDRFNEQYF.

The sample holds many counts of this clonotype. The CDR3 nucleotides are TGTGCCACCAGGGCAGGGGCGGACACTGAAGCTTTCTTT. Protein: CATRAGADTEAFF. V gene TRBV24-1 combines with J gene TRBJ1-1, with D possibly matching TRBD1 (6 bases). Trimming shortened V by 7 bases and J by 3 bases, and 11 bases separated the two germline ends. Germline values: CDR1 KGHDR, CDR2 SFDVKD. The CDR3 sequence is 13 residues long.

The CDR3 bases are TGTGCCAGCAGCGGGGACAGATACACTGAAGCTTTCTTT. Protein product: CASSGDRYTEAFF. The gene calls are TRBV7-9 and TRBJ1-1; 7 nucleotides align to TRBD1. The J segment lost 3 bases and the V segment lost 5 bases, leaving 3 bases of the junction unmatched. The germline gives CDR1 SEHNR, CDR2 FQNEAQ (reference sequence). The CDR3 extends over 13 amino acids. The complete variable domain, with remaining parts taken from reference TRBV7-9 and TRBJ1-1, reads DTGVSQNPRHKITKRGQNVTFRCDPISEHNRLYWYRQTLGQGPEFLTYFQNEAQLEKSRLLSDRFSAERPKGSFSTLEIQRTEQGDSAMYLCASSGDRYTEAFFGQGTRLTVV.

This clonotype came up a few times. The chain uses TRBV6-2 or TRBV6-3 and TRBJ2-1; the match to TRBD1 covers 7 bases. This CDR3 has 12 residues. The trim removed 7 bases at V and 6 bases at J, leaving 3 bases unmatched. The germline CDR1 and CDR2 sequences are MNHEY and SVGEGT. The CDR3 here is CASNYRGNEQFF. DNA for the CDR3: TGTGCCAGCAACTACAGGGGCAATGAGCAGTTCTTC.

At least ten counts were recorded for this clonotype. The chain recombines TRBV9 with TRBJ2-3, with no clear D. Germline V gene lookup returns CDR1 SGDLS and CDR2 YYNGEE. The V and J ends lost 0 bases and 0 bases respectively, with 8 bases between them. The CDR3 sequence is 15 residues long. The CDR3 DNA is TGTGCCAGCAGCGTAGGGTGGGTTAGCACAGATACGCAGTATTTT. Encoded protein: CASSVGWVSTDTQYF.

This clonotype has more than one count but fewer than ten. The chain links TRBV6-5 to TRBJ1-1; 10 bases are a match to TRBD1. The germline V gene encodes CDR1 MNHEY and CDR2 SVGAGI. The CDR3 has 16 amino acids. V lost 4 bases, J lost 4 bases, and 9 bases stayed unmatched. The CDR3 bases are TGTGCCAGCAGTTCCCGGACAGGGGGGGGTTTCACTGAAGCTTTCTTT. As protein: CASSSRTGGGFTEAFF.

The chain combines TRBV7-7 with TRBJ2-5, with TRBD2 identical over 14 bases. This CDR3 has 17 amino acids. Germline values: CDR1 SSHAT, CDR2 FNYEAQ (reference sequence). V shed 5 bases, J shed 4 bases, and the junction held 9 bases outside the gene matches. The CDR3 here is CASSLLTSGRAGETQYF. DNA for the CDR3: TGTGCCAGCAGCCTCTTGACTAGCGGGAGGGCCGGAGAGACCCAGTACTTC.

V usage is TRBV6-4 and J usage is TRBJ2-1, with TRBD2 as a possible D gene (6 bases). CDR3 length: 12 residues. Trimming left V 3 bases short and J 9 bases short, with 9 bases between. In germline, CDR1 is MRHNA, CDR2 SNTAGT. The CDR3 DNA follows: TGTGCCAGCAGTGAGGCGGGGTTTGAGCAGTTCTTC. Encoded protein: CASSEAGFEQFF.

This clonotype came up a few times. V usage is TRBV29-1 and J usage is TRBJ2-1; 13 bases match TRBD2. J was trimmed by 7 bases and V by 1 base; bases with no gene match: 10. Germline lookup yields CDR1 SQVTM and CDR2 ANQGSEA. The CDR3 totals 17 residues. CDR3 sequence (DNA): TGCAGCGTTGAAGGGTCCTGGACTAGCGGGAGTTTAAATGAGCAGTTCTTC. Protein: CSVEGSWTSGSLNEQFF.

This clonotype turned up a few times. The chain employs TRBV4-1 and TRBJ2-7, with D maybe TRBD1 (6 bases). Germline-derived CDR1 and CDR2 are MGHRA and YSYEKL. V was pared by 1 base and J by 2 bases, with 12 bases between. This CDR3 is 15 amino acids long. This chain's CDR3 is CASSQGPGATYEQYF. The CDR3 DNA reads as TGCGCCAGCAGCCAAGGTCCAGGGGCGACCTACGAGCAGTACTTC.

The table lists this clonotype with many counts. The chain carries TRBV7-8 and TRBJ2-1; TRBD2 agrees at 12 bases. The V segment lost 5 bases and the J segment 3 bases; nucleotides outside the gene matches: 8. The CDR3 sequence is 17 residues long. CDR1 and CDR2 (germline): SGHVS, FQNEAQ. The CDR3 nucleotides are TGTGCCAGCAGCCCACTCGGGGGACTAGCGGGCTACAATGAGCAGTTCTTC. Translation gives CASSPLGGLAGYNEQFF.

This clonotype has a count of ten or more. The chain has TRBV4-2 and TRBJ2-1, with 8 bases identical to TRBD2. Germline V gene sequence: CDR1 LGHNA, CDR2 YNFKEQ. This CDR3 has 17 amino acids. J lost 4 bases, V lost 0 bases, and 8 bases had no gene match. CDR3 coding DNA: TGTGCCAGCAGCCAAGATTTGGAGCGGGAGTGGTACAATGAGCAGTTCTTC. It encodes CASSQDLEREWYNEQFF.

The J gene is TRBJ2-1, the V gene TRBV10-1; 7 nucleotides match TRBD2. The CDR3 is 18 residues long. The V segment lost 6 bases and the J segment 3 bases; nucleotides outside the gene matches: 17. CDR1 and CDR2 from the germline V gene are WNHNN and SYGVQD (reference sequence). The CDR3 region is CASSDPIDGEGRYNEQFF. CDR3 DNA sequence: TGCGCCAGCAGCGATCCAATTGACGGGGAGGGCCGCTACAATGAGCAGTTCTTC.

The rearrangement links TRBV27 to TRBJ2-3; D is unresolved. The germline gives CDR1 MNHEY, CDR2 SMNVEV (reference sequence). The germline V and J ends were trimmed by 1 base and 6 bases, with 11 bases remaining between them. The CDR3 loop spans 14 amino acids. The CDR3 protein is CASSLFVGFDTQYF. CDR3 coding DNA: TGTGCCAGCAGTTTATTTGTGGGGTTCGATACGCAGTATTTT.

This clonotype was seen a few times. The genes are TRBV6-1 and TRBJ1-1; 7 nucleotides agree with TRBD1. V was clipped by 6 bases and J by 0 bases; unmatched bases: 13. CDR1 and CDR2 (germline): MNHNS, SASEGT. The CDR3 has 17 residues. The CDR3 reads CASRTPGTVSLNTEAFF. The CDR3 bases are TGTGCCAGCAGAACTCCCGGGACAGTCAGCCTGAACACTGAAGCTTTCTTT.

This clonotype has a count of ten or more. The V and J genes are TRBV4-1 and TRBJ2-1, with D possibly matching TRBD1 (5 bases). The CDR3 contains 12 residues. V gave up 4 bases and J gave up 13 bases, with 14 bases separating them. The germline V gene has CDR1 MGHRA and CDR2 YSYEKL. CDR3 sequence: CASSPGISAQFF. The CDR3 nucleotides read TGCGCCAGCAGCCCAGGGATTTCCGCTCAGTTCTTC.

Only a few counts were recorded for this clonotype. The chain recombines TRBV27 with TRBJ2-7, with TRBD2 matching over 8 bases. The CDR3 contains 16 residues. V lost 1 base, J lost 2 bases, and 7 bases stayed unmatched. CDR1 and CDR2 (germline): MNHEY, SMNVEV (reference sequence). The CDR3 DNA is TGTGCCAGCAGTTTATTAGGGAGCGGGGGCCCCTACGAGCAGTACTTC. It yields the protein CASSLLGSGGPYEQYF.

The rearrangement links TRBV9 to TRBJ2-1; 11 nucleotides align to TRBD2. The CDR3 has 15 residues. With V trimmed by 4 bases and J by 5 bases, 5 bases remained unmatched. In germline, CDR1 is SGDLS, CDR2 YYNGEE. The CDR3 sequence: CASSLRLAGNNEQFF. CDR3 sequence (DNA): TGTGCCAGCAGCTTACGACTAGCGGGAAACAATGAGCAGTTCTTC.

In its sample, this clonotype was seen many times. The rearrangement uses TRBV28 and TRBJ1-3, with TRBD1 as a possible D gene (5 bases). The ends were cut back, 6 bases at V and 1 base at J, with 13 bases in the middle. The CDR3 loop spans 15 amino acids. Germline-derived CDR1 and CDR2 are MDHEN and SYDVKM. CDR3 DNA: TGTGCCAGCAGAAATTCCGGGGGATCTGGAAACACCATATATTTT. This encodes CASRNSGGSGNTIYF.

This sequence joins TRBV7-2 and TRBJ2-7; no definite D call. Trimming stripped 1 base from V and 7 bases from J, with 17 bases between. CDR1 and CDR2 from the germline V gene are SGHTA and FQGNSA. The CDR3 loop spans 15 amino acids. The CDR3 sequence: CASSLGPEASIEQYF. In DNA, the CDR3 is TGTGCCAGCAGCTTAGGGCCGGAAGCTAGTATAGAGCAGTACTTC.